What follows are 32 T cell receptor beta chains derived from one specimen sequenced in a study of T cells after yellow fever vaccination. TCRdb independently ran MiXCR on the 5' RACE reads; one entry per CDR3 protein. The sample comprises about 510,000 distinct CDR3 sequences, around a fifth of which are singletons, and around 16% rests with the top ten. The sample here was PBMCs, taken roughly 20 days after the first yellow fever vaccination. The receptors stem from a man between 18 and 29 years old who received the YFV17D yellow fever vaccine.

This chain links TRBV15 with TRBJ1-5; TRBD1 agrees at 10 bases. V gave up 7 bases and J gave up 0 bases; unmatched junction bases: 3. Germline values: CDR1 LNHNV, CDR2 YYDKDF (reference sequence). The CDR3 consists of 15 residues. This CDR3 is CATTGTGVSNQPQHF. DNA of the CDR3: TGTGCCACCACCGGGACAGGGGTTAGCAATCAGCCCCAGCATTTT.

This clonotype was counted a few times. The chain recombines TRBV7-6 with TRBJ1-6; TRBD1 is a possible D gene (6 bases). The ends were cut back, 5 bases at V and 9 bases at J, with 17 bases in the middle. The CDR3 contains 15 residues. From germline, CDR1 is SGHVS and CDR2 FNYEAQ. As DNA, the CDR3 is TGTGCCAGCAGCGCCCGACAGGATCAGGGTTCACCCCTCCACTTT. It specifies CASSARQDQGSPLHF.

This clonotype was counted between two and nine times. The chain employs TRBV5-6 and TRBJ2-3, with 7 bases identical to TRBD2. The trim removed 4 bases at V and 3 bases at J, leaving 8 bases unmatched. Germline assignment: CDR1 SGHDT and CDR2 YYEEEE. The CDR3 is 15 amino acids. This chain's CDR3 is CASSPYQRGTDTQYF. In DNA form, the CDR3 reads TGTGCCAGCAGCCCGTACCAGCGGGGTACAGATACGCAGTATTTT.

This clonotype was seen many times. V is TRBV6-1 and J is TRBJ2-3; D unresolved. Germline assignment: CDR1 MNHNS and CDR2 SASEGT. V was trimmed by 5 bases and J by 7 bases, leaving 19 bases between them. This CDR3 is built from 15 residues. The CDR3 nucleotides are TGTGCCAGCAGTCGGACCCCGGCCGAGACAAATACGCAGTATTTT. It specifies CASSRTPAETNTQYF.

This clonotype was recorded many times. The rearrangement uses TRBV21-1 and TRBJ2-7; TRBD1 is the table's D call and was not checked against the DNA. TRBV21-1 is recorded as a pseudogene. CDR3 size: 20 residues. The CDR3 coding sequence is TGTGCCAGCACCCTTAAAGGTCTGCGAGATCGGGACAGGGCTCTCTACGAGCAGTACGTC. Translation gives CASTLKGLRDRDRALYEQYV.

This clonotype was seen more than once but under ten times. The V and J genes are TRBV7-3 and TRBJ2-2, with a possible D match to TRBD1 (5 bases). CDR3 length: 15 residues. The germline CDR1 and CDR2 sequences are SGHTA and FQGTGA. V was clipped by 0 bases and J by 4 bases, with 9 bases between them. CDR3 coding DNA: TGTGCCAGCAGCTTAACAGGGGCGAGCACCGGGGAGCTGTTTTTT. This gives the protein CASSLTGASTGELFF.

This clonotype was counted only a few times. The chain couples TRBV5-1 to TRBJ2-3; 7 nucleotides match TRBD2. CDR1 and CDR2 (germline): SGHRS, YFSETQ. The CDR3 consists of 15 residues. The junction had 7 bases not matched to a gene; V was cut back by 4 bases and J by 2 bases. CDR3 loop: CASSPRLATTDTQYF. As DNA, the CDR3 is TGCGCCAGCAGCCCCCGACTAGCCACCACAGATACGCAGTATTTT.

The rearrangement joins TRBV7-2 to TRBJ1-1; tentatively, D is TRBD1 (5 bases). Trimming left V 2 bases short and J 1 base short, with 11 bases between. The CDR3 is 15 amino acids. In germline, CDR1 is SGHTA, CDR2 FQGNSA. The DNA for the CDR3 is TGTGCCAGCAGCTTACGACTAGGACAGAACACTGAAGCTTTCTTT. Amino acids: CASSLRLGQNTEAFF.

The chain employs TRBV4-1 and TRBJ2-3, with 8 nucleotides matching TRBD2. The length of the CDR3 is 16 residues. The J segment lost 4 bases and the V segment lost 4 bases, leaving 10 bases of the junction unmatched. CDR1 and CDR2 (germline): MGHRA, YSYEKL. CDR3 bases: TGCGCCAGCAGCCTCGGGGGGGTTCCTTCGTCAGATACGCAGTATTTT. Protein: CASSLGGVPSSDTQYF.

This clonotype turned up a few times. The chain is built from TRBV5-6 and TRBJ2-7; 9 positions match TRBD1. CDR1 is SGHDT, CDR2 YYEEEE, per germline. With V trimmed by 1 base and J by 5 bases, 7 bases remained unmatched. CDR3 length: 15 residues. The chain's CDR3 is CASSLRDRARNEQYF. CDR3 nucleotide sequence: TGTGCCAGCAGCTTGAGGGACAGGGCTCGGAACGAGCAGTACTTC.

This clonotype was picked up a small number of times. The V call is TRBV5-6, the J call TRBJ2-1; no reliable D call. This CDR3 has 15 amino acids. Germline V lookup: CDR1 SGHDT, CDR2 YYEEEE. The V and J ends lost 2 bases and 9 bases respectively, with 18 bases between them. The CDR3 sequence: CASSFSLPLYGEQFF. CDR3 coding DNA: TGTGCCAGCAGCTTTTCTCTACCCCTCTACGGTGAGCAGTTCTTC. Together with reference TRBV5-6 and TRBJ2-1, the CDR3 gives the full variable domain: DAGVTQSPTHLIKTRGQQVTLRCSPKSGHDTVSWYQQALGQGPQFIFQYYEEEERQRGNFPDRFSGHQFPNYSSELNVNALLLGDSALYLCASSFSLPLYGEQFFGPGTRLTVL.

The V call is TRBV27, the J call TRBJ2-1; 10 bases align to TRBD2. CDR3 length: 17 amino acids. Germline V lookup: CDR1 MNHEY, CDR2 SMNVEV (reference sequence). The V gene end was trimmed by 5 bases and the J gene end by 4 bases; junction bases not matched to a gene: 11. The CDR3 sequence is CASSPPTSGSFYNEQFF. CDR3 DNA: TGTGCCAGCAGTCCCCCGACTAGCGGGTCATTTTACAATGAGCAGTTCTTC.

This clonotype came up a few times. The rearrangement joins TRBV6-1 to TRBJ1-2; D perhaps matches TRBD1 (5 bases). CDR1 is MNHNS and CDR2 is SASEGT in the germline V gene. CDR3 size: 15 residues. The V end lost 3 bases, the J end lost 5 bases, and 16 bases lay between the germline ends. The CDR3 DNA is TGTGCCAGCAGTGAGTCGACGGGGACGATTTATGGCTACACCTTC. Amino acids: CASSESTGTIYGYTF.

V is TRBV20-1 and J is TRBJ2-1; either TRBD1 or TRBD2 may fit D (5 bases each). The length of the CDR3 is 18 residues. V gave up 3 bases and J gave up 13 bases, with 34 bases separating them. Germline V CDR1 and CDR2: DFQATT, SNEGSKA (reference sequence). The CDR3 protein is CSARMGRGKEGPPFLQFF. The DNA of the CDR3 is TGCAGTGCTAGGATGGGAAGGGGTAAAGAGGGACCCCCGTTTCTCCAGTTCTTC.

This clonotype has more than one count but fewer than ten. V usage is TRBV12-3 or TRBV12-4 and J usage is TRBJ1-5; 7 bases fit TRBD1. CDR3 size: 14 residues. Unmatched junction bases numbered 7, after V lost 5 bases and J lost 6 bases. The CDR3 sequence: CASSLTGEFQPQHF. CDR3 in DNA: TGTGCCAGCAGTCTAACAGGGGAATTTCAGCCCCAGCATTTT.

This clonotype was seen a few times. This sequence joins TRBV7-2 and TRBJ2-1, with D perhaps matching TRBD2 (7 bases). The V end was cut by 10 bases, the J end by 5 bases, with 18 bases between. There are 14 residues in the CDR3. Germline loops: CDR1 SGHTA, CDR2 FQGNSA. The CDR3 nucleotides read TGTGCCACCATAGGGGGGGGCATAGACAATGAGCAGTTCTTC. Amino acid sequence: CATIGGGIDNEQFF. The variable domain in full, with the rest retrieved from reference TRBV7-2 and TRBJ2-1, is GAGVSQSPSNKVTEKGKDVELRCDPISGHTALYWYRQSLGQGLEFLIYFQGNSAPDKSGLPSDRFSAERTGGSVSTLTIQRTQQEDSAVYLCATIGGGIDNEQFFGPGTRLTVL.

The table lists this clonotype with a few counts. This rearrangement joins TRBV7-9 to TRBJ1-2, with 9 bases identical to TRBD1. J lost 6 bases, V lost 5 bases, and 4 bases had no gene match. In germline, CDR1 is SEHNR, CDR2 FQNEAQ (reference sequence). The CDR3 length is 13 residues. The CDR3 is CASSPTGGDGYTF. DNA of the CDR3: TGTGCCAGCAGCCCCACAGGGGGCGATGGCTACACCTTC.

There are many counts of this clonotype. An end of the junction does not agree with germline; a read error may underlie this. The V gene is TRBV28, the J gene TRBJ2-3; 10 nucleotides line up with TRBD1. The CDR3 extends over 15 amino acids. Looked up from germline, CDR1 is MDHEN and CDR2 is SYDVKM. The CDR3 nucleotides read TGCGCCAGCAGCTTGGGGACAGGGGGCACAGATACGCAGTATTTT. Amino acid sequence: CASSLGTGGTDTQYF. Full variable domain (rest looked up from reference TRBV28 and TRBJ2-3): DVKVTQSSRYLVKRTGEKVFLECVQDMDHENMFWYRQDPGLGLRLIYFSYDVKMKEKGDIPEGYSVSREKKERFSLILESASTNQTSMYLCASSLGTGGTDTQYFGPGTRLTVL.

V gene TRBV7-2 combines with J gene TRBJ2-5, with no clear D. Germline V gene lookup returns CDR1 SGHTA and CDR2 FQGNSA. Between the trimmed V and J ends, which lost 6 bases and 4 bases, there was a span of 12 bases. The CDR3 length is 13 residues. The CDR3: CASRPTPIETQYF. CDR3 nucleotides: TGTGCCAGCAGGCCGACACCAATAGAGACCCAGTACTTC.

The table lists this clonotype with many counts. The chain joins TRBV5-1 to TRBJ1-2, with a tentative D call TRBD1 (6 bases). Looked up from germline, CDR1 is SGHRS and CDR2 is YFSETQ. The ends were cut back, 4 bases at V and 5 bases at J, with 15 bases in the middle. The CDR3 is made up of 14 amino acids. The CDR3 region is CASSPGGATYGYTF. The CDR3 nucleotides read TGCGCCAGCAGCCCGGGGGGGGCCACTTATGGCTACACCTTC.

A few counts support this clonotype. The gene calls are TRBV12-3 or TRBV12-4 and TRBJ2-1, with D perhaps TRBD1 (8 bases). There are 13 residues in the CDR3. The V and J ends lost 6 bases and 4 bases respectively, with 10 bases between them. The chain's CDR3 is CASRQGGYNEQFF. CDR3 bases: TGTGCCAGCAGACAGGGGGGGTACAATGAGCAGTTCTTC.

This clonotype has more than one count but fewer than ten. This chain uses TRBV6-5 with TRBJ1-1, with D possibly matching TRBD1 (6 bases). This CDR3 has 15 amino acids. The germline gives CDR1 MNHEY, CDR2 SVGAGI. The V and J ends lost 0 bases and 7 bases respectively, with 15 bases between them. CDR3 DNA sequence: TGTGCCAGCAGTTACTCTCCAGCCTCCAGGGGTGAAGCTTTCTTT. It specifies CASSYSPASRGEAFF.

This clonotype was seen only a few times. The gene calls are TRBV19 and TRBJ2-4; no firm D call. Per germline, CDR1 LNHDA and CDR2 SQIVND (reference sequence). The CDR3 runs 11 residues. The V and J ends lost 1 base and 8 bases respectively, with 3 bases between them. CDR3 protein: CASSIGHIQYF. As DNA, the CDR3 is TGTGCCAGTAGTATAGGGCACATTCAGTACTTC.

There are a few counts of this clonotype. The J gene is TRBJ2-4, the V gene TRBV19, with D unresolved. Germline V gene lookup returns CDR1 LNHDA and CDR2 SQIVND (reference sequence). The V end was cut by 5 bases, the J end by 4 bases, with 9 bases between. The CDR3 has 13 amino acids. The CDR3: CASSANSKNIQYF. As DNA, the CDR3 is TGTGCCAGTAGTGCGAACAGTAAAAACATTCAGTACTTC.

The count of this clonotype is one. The junction and the germline gene differ at one end; a read error may be behind it. Here the CDR3 DNA reads TGTGCCAGCAGCCCGGCGACTAGCGGGGGGGCAGATACGCAGAATTTT. The encoded protein is CASSPATSGGADTQNF. The V call is TRBV7-3, the J call TRBJ2-3; 14 bases align to TRBD2. CDR1 is SGHTA, CDR2 FQGTGA, per germline. CDR3 length: 16 amino acids.

This chain links TRBV5-1 with TRBJ2-4; maybe TRBD1 (6 bases). Germline-derived CDR1 and CDR2 are SGHRS and YFSETQ. The CDR3 sequence is 14 residues long. V lost 0 bases and J lost 6, with 10 bases in between. The CDR3: CASSLGQATNIQYF. Here the CDR3 DNA reads TGCGCCAGCAGCTTGGGACAGGCGACAAACATTCAGTACTTC. The full variable domain, in which reference TRBV5-1 and TRBJ2-4 provide the parts outside the CDR3, is KAGVTQTPRYLIKTRGQQVTLSCSPISGHRSVSWYQQTPGQGLQFLFEYFSETQRNKGNFPGRFSGRQFSNSRSEMNVSTLELGDSALYLCASSLGQATNIQYFGAGTRLSVL.

This clonotype was detected only a few times. This sequence joins TRBV12-3 or TRBV12-4 and TRBJ2-7, with D perhaps TRBD2 (5 bases). The CDR3 is 15 amino acids. The V end lost 6 bases, the J end lost 0 bases, and 15 bases lay between the germline ends. Written as DNA, the CDR3 is TGTGCCAGCAGAGCTTCGGGGTTTCCCTCCTACGAGCAGTACTTC. Protein: CASRASGFPSYEQYF.

The V and J genes are TRBV5-1 and TRBJ2-1; D call uncertain. The germline V gene has CDR1 SGHRS and CDR2 YFSETQ. The CDR3 covers 16 residues. Trimming took off 0 bases at V and 1 base at J, with 11 bases between the two ends. Here the CDR3 DNA reads TGCGCCAGCAGCTTGGCCCTGGGCCGGTCCTACAATGAGCAGTTCTTC. Amino acid sequence: CASSLALGRSYNEQFF.

V is TRBV12-3 or TRBV12-4 and J is TRBJ2-7; TRBD1 agrees at 10 bases. The CDR3 loop spans 15 amino acids. Trimming cost V 6 bases and J 3 bases; bases outside gene matches: 8. CDR3: CASSHTGTGDYEQYF. The CDR3 DNA sequence: TGTGCCAGCAGCCACACCGGGACAGGGGACTACGAGCAGTACTTC.

This clonotype was seen more than once but under ten times. V is TRBV11-2 and J is TRBJ1-5; D uncertain. V gave up 3 bases and J gave up 2 bases, with 20 bases separating them. Germline CDR1 is SGHAT and CDR2 is FQNNGV. The CDR3 runs 18 residues. CDR3 bases: TGTGCCAGCAGCTTTACAACCCCAGGATATGCTGGCAATCAGCCCCAGCATTTT. It specifies CASSFTTPGYAGNQPQHF.

This clonotype was picked up many times. The V call is TRBV7-9, the J call TRBJ2-1; D is uncertain. V lost 5 bases and J 0 bases, leaving 8 bases between the germline ends. Germline loops: CDR1 SEHNR, CDR2 FQNEAQ (reference sequence). The CDR3 is 14 residues long. CDR3 in DNA: TGTGCCAGCAGCCCGAGAAGCTCCTACAATGAGCAGTTCTTC. This sequence encodes CASSPRSSYNEQFF.

The chain is built from TRBV6-5 and TRBJ2-3; maybe TRBD1 (6 bases). CDR1 MNHEY and CDR2 SVGAGI come from the germline V gene. Deletions cut 0 bases from V and 8 bases from J, with 12 bases between. The CDR3 is made up of 14 amino acids. CDR3 sequence reads: CASSYSRGSGTQYF. The CDR3 nucleotides are TGTGCCAGCAGTTACTCGAGGGGGTCTGGTACGCAGTATTTT.